This TCR beta chain was identified in a study of T cells expressing NK-cell markers. About the research overall: Repertoire data for TCR beta were derived from sorted T cells (CD3+CD56+NKG2C+, CD3+CD56+NKG2C- and CD3+CD56-NKG2C+). Eight donors were sequenced, of whom seven were HCMV-seropositive, while the remaining one was HCMV-seronegative. The study's findings and limits: Dominant NKG2C+ clonotypes accounted for roughly 1.0-8% of CD8+ T cells in six donors.

From the 5' RACE reads, TCRdb lists one entry per CDR3 protein and no DNA. This sample contains some 8,000 distinct CDR3 sequences. Details on this clonotype: Its antigen is not known.

In germline, CDR1 is MNHEY, CDR2 SVGEGT. This CDR3 has 18 residues. Sequencing used blood T cells: a sorted CD56 or NKG2C T cell subset, CD4+ or CD8+ T cells, or bulk PBMC T cells (not recorded which). The receptor's source is a man aged 18 to 30 in good health. This chain uses TRBV6-2 or TRBV6-3 with TRBJ2-3; TCRdb outputs TRBD2, but without DNA this stays unchecked. The CDR3 spells CASSYSGDYPMYGDTQYF.